The present TCR beta chain was sequenced within a study of human T cells and chemical hapten exposure. Study overall: Patches with 0.01% DPC went on the upper back, and the tests were read at 6 days.

Single cDNA molecules in the library carried unique molecular identifiers attached during preparation. Per the authors' pipeline: A per-sample median of about 96,000 TCRs was observed, with a range of roughly 20,000 to 750,000. TCRdb used MiXCR to reprocess the RACE reads, holding one entry per CDR3 protein. TCRdb, rather than the study authors, made the V and J calls. The table lists roughly 190,000 distinct CDR3 sequences, about a fifth of them singletons, with less than 7% in the top ten. The V end was cut by 6 bases, the J end by 2 bases, with 11 bases between. CDR3 length: 15 amino acids. Looked up from germline, CDR1 is SNHLY and CDR2 is FYNNEI. The time point: patch test 1, 2 weeks after DPC sensitization. Sample treatment: therapeutic diphenylcyclopropenone sensitization with weekly scalp DPC. This clonotype has at least ten counts. Its target is unknown. Study-level findings and limits: Given that the donors had alopecia, their immune response may differ from that seen in healthy people.

The sequenced sample was whole blood, obtained in connection with sensitization to the hapten diphenylcyclopropenone (DPC). The chain employs TRBV2 and TRBJ2-6; unclear D gene. The source is a woman between 45 and 60 years old with alopecia areata. Some clones in this sample may be carry-over from other donors' samples. CDR3 amino acids: CASSDFLAGANVLTF. CDR3 DNA sequence: TGTGCCAGCAGCGATTTTTTGGCTGGGGCCAACGTCCTGACTTTC.